This T cell receptor (beta chain) was identified in a study of T cell responses to AZD1222 COVID-19 vaccine. Comments on this clone: Its antigen is not identified.

Analyses pooled second doses at about 4 or about 12 weeks. The CDR3 spans 15 residues. CDR1 LNHNV and CDR2 YYDKDF come from the germline V gene (reference sequence). V was shortened by 3 bases and J by 4 bases, with 12 bases between the two germline ends. Clones were read by immunoSEQ multiplex PCR, and TCRdb kept only the in-frame ones, dropping some. The sample includes under 95,000 clones, around nine tenths of them seen just once. Study-wide results and caveats: Most donors were white British, females outnumbered males, and clonal diversity was possibly underestimated. With dominance at 160-218 and 743-854, vaccine-associated CD4 TCRs spanned spike. The reported proportion of spike-specific TCRs targeting unmutated variant regions was nearly half.

Sequencing used peripheral blood, obtained 28 days after the second AZD1222 dose. The genes are TRBV15 and TRBJ2-2; D gene unclear. The origin of this receptor is an adult who received the AZD1222 COVID-19 vaccine. CDR3 residues: CATSSGWAGTGELFF. The CDR3 DNA reads as TGTGCCACCAGCAGTGGGTGGGCAGGCACCGGGGAGCTGTTTTTT.